This T cell receptor (beta chain) was documented in a study of shared clonotypes between healthy human individuals. This CDR3 is 15 amino acids long. V lost 8 bases to trimming and J lost 0 bases; unmatched junction nucleotides: 5. CDR1 is MNHNS, CDR2 SASEGT, per germline. Data came from immunoSEQ multiplex PCR; TCRdb stores just in-frame clones and leaves some out. The table includes about 1 million clones, around four fifths detected once. This TCR was recovered from a man younger than 35 in good health. The rearrangement links TRBV6-1 to TRBJ2-3; 10 bases line up with TRBD2. What was sequenced was memory CD4+ T cells sorted from blood. Sample subset: CD45RA-negative fraction. The CDR3 is CASGEREGSTDTQYF. CDR3 coding DNA: TGTGCCAGCGGGGAGCGGGAGGGTAGCACAGATACGCAGTATTTT.